The rows below give T cell receptor beta chains drawn from one sample of a study of blood T cell repertoires in COVID-19. Data came from immunoSEQ multiplex PCR; TCRdb stores just in-frame clones and leaves some out. The table includes approximately 29,000 clones, 85% to 95% detected once. Input material: peripheral blood. These TCRs come from a woman between 65 and 79 years old with COVID-19, enrolled during active disease. Both conserved end residues are part of each CDR3. D genes are given only for firm matches. Where a row states a size, it is once, few, many or the class of an expanded clone; other rows omit it.

abundance,j_gene,d_gene,v_gene,CDR3aa,CDR3nt
-,TRBJ2-5,-,TRBV2,CATNQGRGETQYF,TGTGCCACCAACCAGGGCCGAGGCGAGACCCAGTACTTC
-,TRBJ1-2,-,TRBV30,CAWSGFSADGYTF,TGTGCCTGGAGTGGCTTCTCAGCGGATGGCTACACCTTC
-,TRBJ1-1,TRBD1,TRBV6-5,CASRMTGVAFF,TGTGCCAGCAGAATGACAGGGGTGGCTTTCTTT
-,TRBJ2-7,-,TRBV7-3,CASSSSFRFYLQVVYYEQYF,TGTGCCAGCAGCTCCAGTTTTCGTTTTTATCTACAGGTGGTCTACTACGAGCAGTACTTC
-,TRBJ2-2,-,TRBV7-9,CASSSLTGRQAGELFF,TGTGCCAGCAGCTCCCTAACAGGGCGTCAGGCCGGGGAGCTGTTTTTT
-,TRBJ2-1,TRBD2,TRBV6-5,CASSYGTSVYNEQFF,TGTGCCAGCAGTTATGGGACTAGCGTCTACAATGAGCAGTTCTTC
-,TRBJ1-2,TRBD1,TRBV28,CASRPGTANYGYTF,TGTGCCAGCAGACCCGGGACAGCTAACTATGGCTACACCTTC
-,TRBJ1-6,-,TRBV3-1/TRBV3-2,CASSQEQGANSPLHF,TGTGCCAGCAGCCAAGAGCAGGGTGCTAATTCACCCCTCCACTTT
-,TRBJ1-6,-,TRBV2,CASSEEEGFTLHF,TGTGCCAGCAGTGAAGAGGAGGGGTTTACCCTCCACTTT
-,TRBJ2-1,-,TRBV5-1,CASSLINNEQFF,TGCGCCAGCAGCTTGATAAACAATGAGCAGTTCTTC
-,TRBJ1-5,-,TRBV25-1,CASSETSYNQPQHF,TGTGCCAGCAGTGAAACAAGTTATAATCAGCCCCAGCATTTT
-,TRBJ2-1,TRBD2,TRBV7-7,CASSLAGADEQFF,TGTGCTAGCAGCTTAGCGGGAGCGGATGAGCAGTTCTTC
-,TRBJ1-1,TRBD1,TRBV4-1,CASSHRKDRGKMNTEAFF,TGCGCCAGCAGCCACAGAAAGGACAGGGGAAAAATGAACACTGAAGCTTTCTTT
-,TRBJ1-5,-,TRBV3-1/TRBV3-2,CASSLGRAGNQPQHF,TGTGCCAGCAGCCTAGGCAGGGCTGGCAATCAGCCCCAGCATTTT
-,TRBJ1-2,-,TRBV5-6,CASSRAGVSGYTF,TGTGCCAGCAGCCGGGCGGGGGTTTCAGGCTACACCTTC
few,TRBJ2-7,TRBD1,TRBV3-1/TRBV3-2,CASSQDSRTGVEQYF,TGTGCCAGCAGCCAAGATAGTAGGACAGGCGTCGAGCAGTACTTC
-,TRBJ2-7,-,TRBV18,CASSPRDNSYEQYF,TGTGCCAGCTCACCCCGGGACAACTCCTACGAGCAGTACTTC